This T cell receptor (beta chain) was documented in a study of long-term antiretroviral therapy in people with HIV. Study-level findings and limits: Pre-ART expanded clones dominated the repertoire at every time point. Older ART regimens may have been in use when blood was drawn between about 2004 and 2018.

Runs used v3.0 of the immunoSEQ assay and were done at survey level. Profiling relied on immunoSEQ multiplex PCR, and the TCRdb table lists in-frame clones only, not all of them. The sample includes under 40,000 clones, roughly 81% of them seen just once. This clone was recorded a few times. Its specificity is not known. The CDR3 consists of 14 residues. Germline-derived CDR1 and CDR2 are LNHDA and SQIVND (reference sequence). Unmatched junction bases numbered 14, after V lost 6 bases and J lost 10 bases. The sample here was unsorted PBMCs, taken approximately 2.9 years before starting antiretroviral therapy. This chain joins TRBV19 and TRBJ1-1, with TRBD1 identical over 7 bases. This receptor was taken from a woman in her twenties or thirties with HIV. This CDR3 reads CASSPLPGGNRAFF. CDR3 DNA: TGTGCCAGTAGCCCTCTACCAGGGGGGAATAGAGCTTTCTTT.